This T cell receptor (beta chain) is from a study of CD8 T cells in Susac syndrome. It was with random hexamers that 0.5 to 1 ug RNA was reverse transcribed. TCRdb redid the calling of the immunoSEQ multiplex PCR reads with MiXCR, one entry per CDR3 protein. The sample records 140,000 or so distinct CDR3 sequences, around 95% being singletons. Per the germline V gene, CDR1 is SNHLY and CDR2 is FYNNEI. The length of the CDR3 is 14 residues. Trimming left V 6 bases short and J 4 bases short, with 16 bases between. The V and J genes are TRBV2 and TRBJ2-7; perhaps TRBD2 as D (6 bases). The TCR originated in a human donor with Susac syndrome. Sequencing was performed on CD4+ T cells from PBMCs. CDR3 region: CASSAGRGGYEQYF. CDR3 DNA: TGTGCCAGCAGCGCGGGAAGGGGAGGATACGAGCAGTACTTC.